The clone carrying this T cell receptor beta chain was detected only once. These data come from a study of blood T cell repertoires in COVID-19. The method was immunoSEQ multiplex PCR; TCRdb's version includes in-frame clones alone and lacks a portion of them. The table has hundreds of thousands of clones, around nine tenths seen once; the top ten hold roughly 13%. This CDR3 is built from 14 residues. Germline V CDR1 and CDR2: SQVTM, ANQGSEA. V lost 4 bases and J lost 0, with 10 bases in between. The receptor was isolated from an older woman with COVID-19, enrolled during active disease. The sample was peripheral blood. This chain joins TRBV29-1 and TRBJ1-5; D gene uncertain. The CDR3 bases are TGCAGCGTTGTGTCGGGATATAGCAATCAGCCCCAGCATTTT. Translating it yields CSVVSGYSNQPQHF.